These 24 T cell receptor beta chains were sequenced from one sample in a study of response to subunit inactivated influenza vaccine. TCRdb re-called the RT-PCR reads with MiXCR, one entry per CDR3 protein. The sample includes about 620,000 distinct CDR3 sequences, 11% of them seen just once. This sample also belongs to another study, concerning T cells expressing NK-cell markers. That work contributes: It was by 5'RACE template switching with UMIs that TCR beta cDNA was made.

The sequencing here drew on PBMCs from blood, taken on the day of vaccination. The receptors were sampled from a man aged 50-59 years who received an inactivated influenza vaccine.

This clonotype was detected many times. The chain joins TRBV27 to TRBJ2-7; TRBD2 is a possible D gene (5 bases). Trimming took off 6 bases at V and 0 bases at J, with 15 bases between the two ends. This CDR3 is 15 amino acids long. Germline CDR1 reads MNHEY; CDR2 reads SMNVEV (reference sequence). CDR3 loop: CASSRNGESSYEQYF. The CDR3 DNA reads TGTGCCAGCAGCCGGAACGGGGAGAGCTCCTACGAGCAGTACTTC.

This clonotype was seen only a few times. The genes are TRBV20-1 and TRBJ1-1, with a possible D match to TRBD1 (5 bases). V was cut by 7 bases and J by 1 base, with 10 bases left in between. The germline V gene has CDR1 DFQATT and CDR2 SNEGSKA (reference sequence). The CDR3 runs 12 residues. The CDR3 sequence is CSVRQGNTEAFF. Written as DNA, the CDR3 is TGCAGTGTCAGGCAGGGGAACACTGAAGCTTTCTTT.

This clonotype has a handful of counts. The genes are TRBV7-2 and TRBJ2-5; 8 nucleotides align to TRBD1. The CDR3 runs 13 residues. After removal of 4 bases from V and 4 bases from J, the junction contained 2 bases not matched to a gene. Germline CDR1 and CDR2: SGHTA and FQGNSA. CDR3 in DNA: TGTGCCAGCAGCTGGACAGGGTCAGAGACCCAGTACTTC. This encodes CASSWTGSETQYF.

The chain recombines TRBV4-3 with TRBJ2-1, with TRBD2 matching 11 bases. CDR1 and CDR2 (germline): LGHNA, YSLEER. The CDR3 is 19 residues long. Trimming took 4 bases from V and 5 from J; bases not matched to a gene: 16. CDR3 bases: TGCGCCAGCAGCCGAAAAAAAAGGCTAGCGGGAGGCCGCGACAATGAGCAGTTCTTC. Amino acid sequence: CASSRKKRLAGGRDNEQFF.

This clonotype appeared a few times. The J gene is TRBJ1-1, the V gene TRBV5-1, with D perhaps TRBD1 (6 bases). From germline, CDR1 is SGHRS and CDR2 YFSETQ. With 1 base removed from V and 2 bases from J, the gap between germline ends came to 18 bases. The CDR3 has 17 amino acids. The CDR3 loop is CASSLFGQGSSNTEAFF. CDR3 nucleotide sequence: TGCGCCAGCAGCTTGTTCGGTCAGGGGAGTAGCAACACTGAAGCTTTCTTT.

J is TRBJ2-1 and V is TRBV28; possible D gene TRBD2, 5 bases. V shed 7 bases and J shed 3 bases, with 10 bases lying between them. The CDR3 is made up of 13 amino acids. Germline V gene data show CDR1 as MDHEN and CDR2 as SYDVKM. DNA of the CDR3: TGTGCCAGCACCGGGATTAACTACAATGAGCAGTTCTTC. Its translation: CASTGINYNEQFF.

This clonotype was seen repeatedly, ten times or more. The CDR3 here is CAITKDRGNTQYF. CDR3 bases: TGTGCCATCACCAAGGACAGGGGTAATACGCAGTATTTT. The V and J genes are TRBV10-3 and TRBJ2-3; 9 bases agree with TRBD1. Germline V gives CDR1 ENHRY, CDR2 SYGVKD. The V segment lost 7 bases and the J segment 7 bases; nucleotides outside the gene matches: 6. There are 13 residues in the CDR3.

This clonotype was seen ten or more times. V is TRBV7-8 and J is TRBJ2-1; D gene uncertain. Germline loops: CDR1 SGHVS, CDR2 FQNEAQ. Trimming removed 5 bases from V and 4 bases from J, with 15 bases in between. The CDR3 is made up of 15 amino acids. The CDR3 coding sequence is TGTGCCAGCAGCCCAGGCGGCGCTATGTACAATGAGCAGTTCTTC. Amino acids: CASSPGGAMYNEQFF.

This sequence joins TRBV28 and TRBJ1-6, with a tentative D call TRBD1 (6 bases). With 5 bases removed from V and 4 bases from J, the gap between germline ends came to 12 bases. Germline V CDR1 and CDR2: MDHEN, SYDVKM. The CDR3 consists of 15 residues. As DNA, the CDR3 is TGTGCCAGCAGTATACAGGGTCTGTATAATTCACCCCTCCACTTT. Protein: CASSIQGLYNSPLHF.

The rearrangement joins TRBV4-1 to TRBJ2-1; the D is unclear. Germline assignment: CDR1 MGHRA and CDR2 YSYEKL. Deletions cut 3 bases from V and 3 bases from J, with 12 bases between. The CDR3 loop spans 15 amino acids. The CDR3 region has the DNA TGCGCCAGCAGCCAGCTCGTGGGGATCTACAATGAGCAGTTCTTC. It encodes CASSQLVGIYNEQFF.

The rearrangement joins TRBV27 to TRBJ2-6; no clear D. Deletions cut 5 bases from V and 2 bases from J, with 13 bases between. CDR1 MNHEY and CDR2 SMNVEV come from the germline V gene (reference sequence). This CDR3 is built from 16 residues. The CDR3 sequence is CASSPVATAGANVLTF. CDR3 coding DNA: TGTGCCAGCAGTCCCGTAGCTACGGCTGGGGCCAACGTCCTGACTTTC.

This clonotype has a count of ten or more. The chain carries TRBV7-6 and TRBJ2-3, with D uncertain. The CDR3 length is 14 residues. The V end was cut by 6 bases, the J end by 4 bases, with 14 bases between. Germline CDR1 reads SGHVS; CDR2 reads FNYEAQ. The CDR3 nucleotides read TGTGCCAGCAGTCCACAATCCTGGGCAGATACGCAGTATTTT. Translation gives CASSPQSWADTQYF. Drawing the rest from reference TRBV7-6 and TRBJ2-3, the complete variable domain is GAGVSQSPRYKVTKRGQDVALRCDPISGHVSLYWYRQALGQGPEFLTYFNYEAQQDKSGLPNDRFSAERPEGSISTLTIQRTEQRDSAMYRCASSPQSWADTQYFGPGTRLTVL.

This clonotype was seen more than once but under ten times. V usage is TRBV4-2 and J usage is TRBJ1-6; D may be TRBD1 (5 bases). CDR1 and CDR2 from the germline V gene are LGHNA and YNFKEQ. Deletions cut 0 bases from V and 6 bases from J, with 18 bases between. There are 18 residues in the CDR3. The DNA of the CDR3 is TGTGCCAGCAGCCAAGATCGTCCGGGACGATTGAGTAATTCACCCCTCCACTTT. It codes for CASSQDRPGRLSNSPLHF.

The chain couples TRBV29-1 to TRBJ2-4, with D perhaps assigned TRBD1 or TRBD2 (6 bases each). The length of the CDR3 is 13 residues. V was clipped by 3 bases and J by 7 bases, with 13 bases between them. Germline V CDR1 and CDR2: SQVTM, ANQGSEA. DNA for the CDR3: TGCAGCGTTGAGCCGGGGGCGAGGAACATTCAGTACTTC. Translation gives CSVEPGARNIQYF.

V and J are TRBV3-1 and TRBJ2-1; D is uncertain. Germline lookup yields CDR1 LGHDT and CDR2 YNNKEL (reference sequence). Trimming shortened V by 4 bases and J by 7 bases, and 20 bases separated the two germline ends. CDR3 length equals 16 residues. The CDR3, as DNA: TGTGCCAGCAGCCTCTCGGGCCCCTTAGTTAGGAATGAGCAGTTCTTC. This translates into CASSLSGPLVRNEQFF.

This clonotype has a handful of counts. The J gene is TRBJ2-1, the V gene TRBV30; 9 bases agree with TRBD2. The trim removed 3 bases at V and 13 bases at J, leaving 10 bases unmatched. CDR3 length: 13 amino acids. Germline CDR1 GTSNPN, CDR2 SVGIG (reference sequence). CDR3 sequence: CAWSPEISGSQFF. The DNA for the CDR3 is TGTGCCTGGAGCCCTGAGATTAGCGGGAGCCAGTTCTTC.

The chain recombines TRBV20-1 with TRBJ2-2; tentative D call: TRBD2 (6 bases). The germline V gene encodes CDR1 DFQATT and CDR2 SNEGSKA (reference sequence). With 3 bases removed from V and 5 bases from J, the gap between germline ends came to 16 bases. The CDR3 is 15 amino acids. DNA for the CDR3: TGCAGTGCTAGCCCCCCAGGCCGGGAGACCGGGGAGCTGTTTTTT. Translation: CSASPPGRETGELFF.

This clonotype was observed a handful of times. The chain uses TRBV11-2 and TRBJ2-1, with a tentative D call TRBD2 (5 bases). This CDR3 contains 15 residues. The germline CDR1 and CDR2 sequences are SGHAT and FQNNGV. V was shortened by 3 bases and J by 0 bases, with 9 bases between the two germline ends. The CDR3 spells CASSFERNSYNEQFF. CDR3 coding DNA: TGTGCCAGCAGCTTTGAGCGGAACTCCTACAATGAGCAGTTCTTC.

The chain joins TRBV5-1 to TRBJ1-1; TRBD1 is a possible D gene (5 bases). The V gene lost 4 bases and the J gene lost 2 bases, with 15 bases spanning the gap. CDR3 length: 15 amino acids. The germline V gene has CDR1 SGHRS and CDR2 YFSETQ. CDR3 region: CASSPTDTGNTEAFF. The CDR3 nucleotides read TGCGCCAGCAGCCCCACCGATACAGGAAACACTGAAGCTTTCTTT.

This chain joins TRBV7-9 and TRBJ1-1; D unclear. The length of the CDR3 is 12 residues. V was shortened by 5 bases and J by 2 bases, with 6 bases between the two germline ends. CDR1 is SEHNR and CDR2 is FQNEAQ in the germline V gene (reference sequence). CDR3 nucleotides: TGTGCCAGCAGCCGCGCCAACACTGAAGCTTTCTTT. Protein: CASSRANTEAFF.

V is TRBV4-2 and J is TRBJ2-3; no definite D call. This CDR3 contains 14 residues. V lost 1 base, J lost 1 base, and 6 bases lay in between. Germline lookup yields CDR1 LGHNA and CDR2 YNFKEQ. The CDR3 nucleotides read TGTGCCAGCAGCCAAGTAGAAGGCACAGATACGCAGTATTTT. This codes for CASSQVEGTDTQYF.

This clonotype showed up just a few times. J is TRBJ2-1 and V is TRBV20-1; 10 bases are shared with TRBD2. The V segment lost 3 bases and the J segment 0 bases; nucleotides outside the gene matches: 11. Germline lookup yields CDR1 DFQATT and CDR2 SNEGSKA (reference sequence). The CDR3 extends over 18 amino acids. The CDR3 coding sequence is TGCAGTGCTAGGGCTAGCGGGAGCATCTATTTCTCCTACAATGAGCAGTTCTTC. Translation: CSARASGSIYFSYNEQFF.

As regards this clonotype: A read error may account for a junction end that differs from germline. The rearrangement uses TRBV7-8 and TRBJ2-7; TRBD1 is a possible D gene (9 bases). CDR1 is SGHVS and CDR2 is FQNEAQ in the germline V gene. The CDR3 runs to 12 residues. The CDR3 region is CTSGGQGYEQYF. The CDR3 coding sequence is TGTACCAGCGGGGGACAGGGATACGAGCAGTACTTC.

This clonotype showed up just a few times. The chain is built from TRBV4-2 and TRBJ2-7; 7 nucleotides agree with TRBD2. Germline V gene sequence: CDR1 LGHNA, CDR2 YNFKEQ. The CDR3 spans 17 residues. The junction had 11 bases not matched to a gene; V was cut back by 1 base and J by 2 bases. CDR3 DNA sequence: TGTGCCAGCAGCCAAGCGTCCTTGGCGGGAGATACCTACGAGCAGTACTTC. Its translation: CASSQASLAGDTYEQYF.